A selection of T cell receptor beta chains follows, all from one sample in a study of CD8 T cells in Susac syndrome. TCRdb re-derived calls from the immunoSEQ multiplex PCR reads in MiXCR, one entry per CDR3 protein. The sample shows 150,000 to 200,000 distinct CDR3 sequences, 85% to 95% of them seen only once. The sequencing sample was made of CD4+ T cells from PBMCs. The receptors originated from a human donor with multiple sclerosis. Each CDR3 is given with its conserved first and last residue. D genes are given only for firm matches. The size of a clone is reported for some rows only, either as once, few or many, or as a class for expanded clones.

d_call: .; v_call: TRBV11-1; clone_size: .; j_call: TRBJ1-3; cdr3_nt: TGTGCCAGCAGCTTAGACCCAGCGGACTCTGGAAACACCATATATTTT; cdr3_aa: CASSLDPADSGNTIYF
d_call: .; v_call: TRBV4-1; clone_size: .; j_call: TRBJ2-7; cdr3_nt: TGCGCCAGCAGTCACGGCCGGGGCTACGAGCAGTACTTC; cdr3_aa: CASSHGRGYEQYF
d_call: .; v_call: TRBV4-1; clone_size: .; j_call: TRBJ2-3; cdr3_nt: TGCGCCAGCAGCCAAGACCGACAGACAGATACGCAGTATTTT; cdr3_aa: CASSQDRQTDTQYF
d_call: .; v_call: TRBV2; clone_size: .; j_call: TRBJ1-4; cdr3_nt: TGTGCCAGCAGTGAAGAGGGGCGATCTAATGAAAAACTGTTTTTT; cdr3_aa: CASSEEGRSNEKLFF
d_call: TRBD2; v_call: TRBV18; clone_size: .; j_call: TRBJ2-7; cdr3_nt: TGTGCCAGCTCACCAGCTAGCGGGAGAACCTACGAGCAGTACTTC; cdr3_aa: CASSPASGRTYEQYF
d_call: .; v_call: TRBV3-1; clone_size: once; j_call: TRBJ1-5; cdr3_nt: TGTGCCAGCAGCCAAGGTGTAGGTTATAGCAATCAGCCCCAGCATTTT; cdr3_aa: CASSQGVGYSNQPQHF
d_call: .; v_call: TRBV10-3; clone_size: .; j_call: TRBJ1-2; cdr3_nt: TGTGCCATCAGTGGGACCTGGAGCTATGGCTACACCTTC; cdr3_aa: CAISGTWSYGYTF
d_call: .; v_call: TRBV24-1; clone_size: few; j_call: TRBJ2-2; cdr3_nt: TGTGCCACCAGTCCCGCAGGGTTCGGGGAGCTGTTTTTT; cdr3_aa: CATSPAGFGELFF
d_call: .; v_call: TRBV6-1; clone_size: few; j_call: TRBJ1-2; cdr3_nt: TGTGCCACCAATGTTTGGGGAGGAGATGGCTACACCTTC; cdr3_aa: CATNVWGGDGYTF
d_call: TRBD2; v_call: TRBV5-6; clone_size: .; j_call: TRBJ2-2; cdr3_nt: TGTGCCAGCAGCTTAGAAGCGGGGAGGTACACCGGGGAGCTGTTTTTT; cdr3_aa: CASSLEAGRYTGELFF
d_call: .; v_call: TRBV15; clone_size: .; j_call: TRBJ1-3; cdr3_nt: TGTGCCACCAGCAGTGGGGTGGGTGGAAACACCATATATTTT; cdr3_aa: CATSSGVGGNTIYF
d_call: .; v_call: TRBV7-6; clone_size: .; j_call: TRBJ2-3; cdr3_nt: TGTGCCAGCAGCATCGGGACCATGCCAGATACGCAGTATTTT; cdr3_aa: CASSIGTMPDTQYF
d_call: .; v_call: TRBV4-3; clone_size: once; j_call: TRBJ2-1; cdr3_nt: TGCGCCAGCAGCCAAGACCCGACTAGGGGGGGTGGGGGAGTCTTC; cdr3_aa: CASSQDPTRGGGGVF
d_call: .; v_call: TRBV30; clone_size: .; j_call: TRBJ2-7; cdr3_nt: TGTGCCTGGGGACAGAGCTCCTACGAGCAGTACTTC; cdr3_aa: CAWGQSSYEQYF
d_call: .; v_call: TRBV28; clone_size: .; j_call: TRBJ2-4; cdr3_nt: TGTGCCAGCAGTTATCCGGGGATAGCCAAAAACATTCAGTACTTC; cdr3_aa: CASSYPGIAKNIQYF
d_call: TRBD1; v_call: TRBV2; clone_size: .; j_call: TRBJ1-2; cdr3_nt: TGTGCCAGCAGTGAAGTTGTCGGGGACAGGGGGCAAGGCTATGGCTACACCTTC; cdr3_aa: CASSEVVGDRGQGYGYTF
d_call: .; v_call: TRBV30; clone_size: .; j_call: TRBJ1-1; cdr3_nt: TGTGCCTGGAGAGCCCCGGAGGCTCGGACTGAAGCTTTCTTT; cdr3_aa: CAWRAPEARTEAFF
d_call: .; v_call: TRBV30; clone_size: few; j_call: TRBJ2-7; cdr3_nt: TGTGCCTGGAAGAGGAACGAGCAGTACTTC; cdr3_aa: CAWKRNEQYF